What follows are 20 T cell receptor beta chains derived from one specimen sequenced in a study of T cells in Graves' hyperthyroidism and ophthalmopathy. Regions amplified from RNA transcripts were the TCR beta CDR3 regions. A set of HTBI primers served as the primers for a first-round RT-PCR of the TCR CDR3. TCRdb recomputed calls from the multiplex PCR reads with MiXCR, one row per CDR3 protein. Of some 760,000 distinct CDR3 sequences detected, 14% appear once; the ten largest clones hold roughly a tenth. The sample taken for sequencing was blood. These receptors all stem from a woman between 18 and 29 years old with Graves' hyperthyroidism.

This clonotype was counted many times. The chain couples TRBV7-3 to TRBJ2-7, with 8 bases identical to TRBD2. The CDR3 loop spans 13 amino acids. Per the germline V gene, CDR1 is SGHTA and CDR2 is FQGTGA. V lost 5 bases and J lost 4; bases outside the gene matches: 4. This chain's CDR3 is CASSAGGGYEQYF. The CDR3 DNA reads TGTGCCAGCAGCGCCGGGGGGGGGTACGAGCAGTACTTC. Full variable domain (outside the CDR3, taken from reference TRBV7-3 and TRBJ2-7): GAGVSQTPSNKVTEKGKYVELRCDPISGHTALYWYRQSLGQGPEFLIYFQGTGAADDSGLPNDRFFAVRPEGSVSTLKIQRTERGDSAVYLCASSAGGGYEQYFGPGTRLTVT.

This clonotype was found many times. This chain links TRBV6-5 with TRBJ2-1, with D possibly matching TRBD2 (6 bases). Trimming shortened V by 2 bases and J by 7 bases, and 15 bases separated the two germline ends. The CDR3 loop spans 15 amino acids. Germline loops: CDR1 MNHEY, CDR2 SVGAGI. In DNA, the CDR3 is TGTGCCAGCAGTTACGGCGGGAAGGGAGAAAATGAGCAGTTCTTC. As protein: CASSYGGKGENEQFF.

The chain joins TRBV7-3 to TRBJ1-1; TRBD1 matches 10 bases. This CDR3 is 16 amino acids long. V gave up 5 bases and J gave up 5 bases; unmatched junction bases: 11. Per germline, CDR1 SGHTA and CDR2 FQGTGA. CDR3 DNA sequence: TGTGCCAGCAGCACTCGACAGGGGGCTTTGAGAACTGAAGCTTTCTTT. Translating it yields CASSTRQGALRTEAFF.

This clonotype occurred many times. As DNA, the CDR3 is TGTGCCAGCTCACCAACCGCAGGAGGCTATGGCTACACCTTC. Protein product: CASSPTAGGYGYTF. The chain links TRBV18 to TRBJ1-2, with D hard to call. CDR3 length equals 14 residues. Trimming shortened V by 2 bases and J by 4 bases, and 11 bases separated the two germline ends. Germline lookup yields CDR1 KGHSH and CDR2 LQKENI.

This clonotype was seen only a few times. The V and J genes are TRBV18 and TRBJ1-1; tentatively, D is TRBD1 (5 bases). In germline, CDR1 is KGHSH, CDR2 LQKENI. The CDR3 has 13 amino acids. V was trimmed by 6 bases and J by 3 bases, leaving 11 bases between them. The CDR3 loop is CASSGRLDTEAFF. Here the CDR3 DNA reads TGTGCCAGCTCGGGGCGGCTCGACACTGAAGCTTTCTTT.

This clonotype showed up many times. This sequence joins TRBV20-1 and TRBJ2-3; D is uncertain. Deletions cut 5 bases from V and 4 bases from J, with 19 bases between. The CDR3 covers 15 residues. Germline CDR1 and CDR2: DFQATT and SNEGSKA (reference sequence). This CDR3 is CSAFSGEPLADTQYF. DNA of the CDR3: TGCAGTGCTTTCTCCGGTGAACCCCTCGCAGATACGCAGTATTTT.

This clonotype occurred many times. The chain combines TRBV12-3 or TRBV12-4 with TRBJ2-7, with 7 bases identical to TRBD2. The CDR3 length is 13 residues. V lost 8 bases and J lost 2; bases outside the gene matches: 6. The chain's CDR3 is CASRAGAPYEQYF. The CDR3 DNA sequence: TGTGCCAGCCGTGCGGGAGCCCCCTACGAGCAGTACTTC.

This clonotype has a count of ten or more. The chain has TRBV12-3 or TRBV12-4 and TRBJ1-2; no clear D. The CDR3 is 12 residues long. V was clipped by 5 bases and J by 3 bases, with 7 bases between them. CDR3 nucleotide sequence: TGTGCCAGCAGTCCCCAGGACTATGGCTACACCTTC. Protein product: CASSPQDYGYTF.

Ten or more counts support this clonotype. The chain links TRBV27 to TRBJ2-7; unclear D gene. The CDR3 length is 13 residues. Germline loops: CDR1 MNHEY, CDR2 SMNVEV (reference sequence). Trimming removed 6 bases from V and 4 bases from J, with 13 bases in between. The CDR3 sequence: CASRPLGSYEQYF. CDR3 DNA sequence: TGTGCCAGCAGGCCTTTAGGTTCTTACGAGCAGTACTTC.

V and J are TRBV27 and TRBJ1-5; the match to TRBD1 covers 7 bases. Germline values: CDR1 MNHEY, CDR2 SMNVEV (reference sequence). The CDR3 loop spans 17 amino acids. The trim removed 6 bases at V and 2 bases at J, leaving 13 bases unmatched. CDR3 loop: CASSTLSGDRGNQPQHF. The CDR3 DNA sequence: TGTGCCAGCAGCACCCTGAGCGGAGACAGGGGCAATCAGCCCCAGCATTTT.

V gene TRBV12-3 or TRBV12-4 combines with J gene TRBJ2-7, with 8 bases matching TRBD1. The V segment lost 4 bases and the J segment 9 bases; nucleotides outside the gene matches: 14. This CDR3 has 15 residues. CDR3 in DNA: TGTGCCAGCAGTTCCCCGGGACAGGTGTCTCGCGGGCAGTACTTC. Translating it yields CASSSPGQVSRGQYF.

This clonotype was seen a few times. The chain is built from TRBV7-6 and TRBJ2-6, with 7 bases lining up with TRBD2. The CDR3 length is 19 residues. V trimming: 3 bases; J trimming: 2 bases; junction bases outside the gene matches: 13. The germline CDR1 and CDR2 sequences are SGHVS and FNYEAQ. CDR3 nucleotide sequence: TGTGCCAGCAGCTTTTTATCGGGAGGTTTGGGGGCTGGGGCCAACGTCCTGACTTTC. Its translation: CASSFLSGGLGAGANVLTF.

This clonotype has just a few counts. The chain is built from TRBV29-1 and TRBJ2-3, with a possible D match to TRBD1 (5 bases). The germline CDR1 and CDR2 sequences are SQVTM and ANQGSEA. Trimming left V 5 bases short and J 0 bases short, with 12 bases between. The CDR3 loop spans 14 amino acids. Here the CDR3 DNA reads TGCAGCGTTAGTTTTAGGGGCAGCACAGATACGCAGTATTTT. As protein: CSVSFRGSTDTQYF.

In its sample, this clonotype was seen many times. This chain links TRBV28 with TRBJ2-1; D call uncertain. Per germline, CDR1 MDHEN and CDR2 SYDVKM. The CDR3 contains 14 residues. V shed 7 bases and J shed 0 bases, with 10 bases lying between them. CDR3 in DNA: TGTGCCAGCACTGTTCTGTCCTCCTACAATGAGCAGTTCTTC. As protein: CASTVLSSYNEQFF. The variable domain in full, with the rest retrieved from reference TRBV28 and TRBJ2-1, is DVKVTQSSRYLVKRTGEKVFLECVQDMDHENMFWYRQDPGLGLRLIYFSYDVKMKEKGDIPEGYSVSREKKERFSLILESASTNQTSMYLCASTVLSSYNEQFFGPGTRLTVL.

The chain recombines TRBV6-5 with TRBJ2-6; 9 bases match TRBD1. The CDR3 contains 20 residues. Germline V CDR1 and CDR2: MNHEY, SVGAGI. V lost 0 bases to trimming and J lost 1 base; unmatched junction nucleotides: 10. CDR3 sequence: CASSYSRDRGRGSGANVLTF. CDR3 DNA: TGTGCCAGCAGTTACTCAAGAGACAGGGGGAGAGGTTCTGGGGCCAACGTCCTGACTTTC.

The chain links TRBV11-2 to TRBJ2-5; no clear D gene. Germline values: CDR1 SGHAT, CDR2 FQNNGV. This CDR3 has 13 amino acids. V gave up 6 bases and J gave up 9 bases, with 17 bases separating them. CDR3 sequence reads: CASSRYRPPAQYF. The CDR3 DNA is TGTGCCAGCAGTCGATACCGACCCCCGGCCCAGTACTTC.

The chain carries TRBV5-1 and TRBJ2-3; D call uncertain. Germline V lookup: CDR1 SGHRS, CDR2 YFSETQ. This CDR3 contains 15 residues. V lost 1 base, J lost 4 bases, and 13 bases lay in between. The CDR3 sequence is CASSLILVRADTQYF. For the CDR3, the DNA is TGCGCCAGCAGCTTGATTTTGGTCCGCGCAGATACGCAGTATTTT.

CDR3 amino acids: CSVGQGGHYGYTF. CDR3 bases: TGCAGCGTTGGACAGGGAGGCCACTATGGCTACACCTTC. The rearrangement links TRBV29-1 to TRBJ1-2; the match to TRBD1 covers 7 bases. The CDR3 covers 13 residues. Germline values: CDR1 SQVTM, CDR2 ANQGSEA. V trimming: 4 bases; J trimming: 3 bases; junction bases outside the gene matches: 5.

There are a few counts of this clonotype. This chain uses TRBV5-1 with TRBJ2-2, with a weak D call TRBD1 (5 bases). The CDR3 runs to 15 residues. V lost 0 bases and J 0 bases, leaving 6 bases between the germline ends. Germline V gene sequence: CDR1 SGHRS, CDR2 YFSETQ. For the CDR3, the DNA is TGCGCCAGCAGCTTGGTACAGGCGAACACCGGGGAGCTGTTTTTT. Amino acids: CASSLVQANTGELFF.

This clonotype was recorded many times. This chain joins TRBV7-9 and TRBJ2-1; 9 bases match TRBD2. The germline V gene has CDR1 SEHNR and CDR2 FQNEAQ (reference sequence). The CDR3 runs to 16 residues. J gave up 6 bases and V 5 bases, and 11 bases lay outside the gene matches. The DNA for the CDR3 is TGTGCCAGCAGCCCCCGCGGGGGGGCTTTGGGCAATGAGCAGTTCTTC. It translates to CASSPRGGALGNEQFF.